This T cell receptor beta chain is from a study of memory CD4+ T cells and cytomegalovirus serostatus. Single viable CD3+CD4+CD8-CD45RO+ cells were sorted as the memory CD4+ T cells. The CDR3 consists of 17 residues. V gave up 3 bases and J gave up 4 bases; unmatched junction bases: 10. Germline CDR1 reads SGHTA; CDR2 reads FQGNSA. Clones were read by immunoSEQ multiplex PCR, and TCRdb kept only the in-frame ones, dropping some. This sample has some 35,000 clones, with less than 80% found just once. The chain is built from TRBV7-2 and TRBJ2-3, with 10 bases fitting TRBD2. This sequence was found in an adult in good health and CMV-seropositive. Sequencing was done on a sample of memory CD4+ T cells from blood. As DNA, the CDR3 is TGTGCCAGCAGCTTCCTTCCTAGCGGGGGTAGGGCAGATACGCAGTATTTT. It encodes CASSFLPSGGRADTQYF.